The text below deals with one TCR beta chain. Its antigen is not known. The data originate from a study of T-cell reconstitution after alpha-beta-depleted transplantation in children. Per germline, CDR1 MNHNS and CDR2 SASEGT. The CDR3 has 16 amino acids. Trimming removed 7 bases from V and 3 bases from J; junction bases left unmatched: 12. Findings of the study overall: TCRbeta diversity was high at day 60 in some patients (a result of surviving recipient T cells and thymic progenitors). It was newly produced T cells that mostly accounted for T-cell counts and diversity one year after transplant.

Preparation of the TCRbeta library used unique molecular identifiers. TCRdb reprocessed the PCR reads via MiXCR and lists one record per CDR3 protein. The profile shows about 980,000 distinct CDR3 sequences, about 29% of them singletons. The chain couples TRBV6-1 to TRBJ1-2; 9 bases map to TRBD1. This specimen consisted of PBMCs, mostly from graft donor cells, obtained 360 days after TCRalphabeta/CD19-depleted stem cell transplant. This receptor was obtained from a boy under two years old who had a stem cell transplant for SCID, so the T cells may come from the graft donor. In DNA form, the CDR3 reads TGTGCCAGCATCCTAGGTTTGGGACAGGGATACTATGGCTACACCTTC. Its protein is CASILGLGQGYYGYTF.